The rows below give T cell receptor beta chains drawn from one sample of a study of response to subunit inactivated influenza vaccine. MiXCR, applied by TCRdb to the RT-PCR reads, yields one record per CDR3 protein. Of approximately 290,000 distinct CDR3 sequences listed, 20% to 25% are singletons. The starting material was PBMCs from blood, obtained approximately 20 months after vaccination. The receptors here all came from a man aged 45 to 70 who received an inactivated influenza vaccine. Both conserved end residues are part of each CDR3. A D gene is named only where the DNA matches it firmly. Clone size, where shown, is once, few, many, or a class for clones that have expanded.

clone size	D gene	V gene	J gene	CDR3 DNA	CDR3 protein
few	NA	TRBV20-1	TRBJ2-5	TGCAGTGCTAGCCAGAACAGGGTTAGGGGAGAGACCCAGTACTTC	CSASQNRVRGETQYF
NA	NA	TRBV19	TRBJ1-5	TGTGCCAGTAGTATAGGTACAGGTTCCAATCAGCCCCAGCATTTT	CASSIGTGSNQPQHF
NA	NA	TRBV5-1	TRBJ2-3	TGCGCCAGCAGCTTGGCGATGTCGAGAAGCGATACGCAGTATTTT	CASSLAMSRSDTQYF
few	NA	TRBV6-6	TRBJ1-1	TGTGCCAGCAGAAGGTATTCGAACACTGAAGCTTTCTTT	CASRRYSNTEAFF
few	TRBD1	TRBV18	TRBJ1-3	TGTGCCAGCTCCAGGGACAGCGGCTCTGGAAACACCATATATTTT	CASSRDSGSGNTIYF
NA	NA	TRBV6-5	TRBJ1-1	TGTGCCAGCAGTTACTTCGAGGAGAACACTGAAGCTTTCTTT	CASSYFEENTEAFF
NA	NA	TRBV4-3	TRBJ1-1	TGCGCCAGCAGCCAAGATGGCCTCCAGAACACTGAAGCTTTCTTT	CASSQDGLQNTEAFF
NA	NA	TRBV9	TRBJ1-1	TGTGCCAGCAGCAGAATGACGAACACTGAAGCTTTCTTT	CASSRMTNTEAFF
few	NA	TRBV12-3/TRBV12-4	TRBJ1-4	TGTGCCAGCAGTTACCGGAGTGGTAGGGAAAAACTGTTTTTT	CASSYRSGREKLFF
few	NA	TRBV10-3	TRBJ2-2	TGTGCCATCAGTGAAGGGTTGGGAAGCGGGGAGCTGTTTTTT	CAISEGLGSGELFF
NA	NA	TRBV12-3/TRBV12-4	TRBJ1-1	TGTGCCAGCACCCTAACAGGGTCGAACACTGAAGCTTTCTTT	CASTLTGSNTEAFF
many	NA	TRBV28	TRBJ2-5	TGTGCCAGCAGTTTAGAGGGAGGAGGCTTCCAAGAGACCCAGTACTTC	CASSLEGGGFQETQYF
few	TRBD1	TRBV6-1	TRBJ2-4	TGTGCCAGCACCTCTACAGGGGGCGCGAACATTCAGTACTTC	CASTSTGGANIQYF
few	TRBD2	TRBV28	TRBJ2-1	TGTGCCAGCAGGGTAGCGGGAGCCTACAATGAGCAGTTCTTC	CASRVAGAYNEQFF
NA	NA	TRBV9	TRBJ1-1	TGTGCCAGCACCGCGGGAGTCGGGGGCACTGAAGCTTTCTTT	CASTAGVGGTEAFF
few	TRBD1	TRBV29-1	TRBJ1-1	TGCAGCATTTTTGGGACAGGGGGAACTGAAGCTTTCTTT	CSIFGTGGTEAFF
NA	NA	TRBV19	TRBJ2-3	TGTGCCAGTAGTTTTGGACCCAGGGGCACAGATACGCAGTATTTT	CASSFGPRGTDTQYF
many	NA	TRBV7-2	TRBJ2-3	TGTGCCAGCAGCTTATGGGCAGGGGTGCAAGATACGCAGTATTTT	CASSLWAGVQDTQYF
NA	NA	TRBV4-1	TRBJ1-4	TGCGCCAGCAGCCAAATTGGACAAACCAAAACTAATGAAAAACTGTTTTTT	CASSQIGQTKTNEKLFF
few	TRBD2	TRBV7-2	TRBJ2-3	TGTGCCAGCAGCTTAGCTGGTCTAGCGGGAGGGTTCTCAGATACGCAGTATTTT	CASSLAGLAGGFSDTQYF
few	NA	TRBV14	TRBJ2-3	TGTGCCAGCAGCCAACAGGAACGCACAGATACGCAGTATTTT	CASSQQERTDTQYF
few	NA	TRBV7-9	TRBJ1-6	TGTGCCAGCAGCTTCCCAGGCTCCTCACCCCTCCACTTT	CASSFPGSSPLHF
few	TRBD1	TRBV4-1	TRBJ2-7	TGCGCCAGCAGCCAGGGACAGGCCTTTTCCTACGAGCAGTACTTC	CASSQGQAFSYEQYF
few	TRBD1	TRBV7-2	TRBJ1-1	TGTGCCAGCAGCTTAGTAAGGACAGGGATGTTTGAAGCTTTCTTT	CASSLVRTGMFEAFF
NA	NA	TRBV15	TRBJ2-7	TGTGCCACCAGCAGAGAGGGGACATCCTCCTACGAGCAGTACTTC	CATSREGTSSYEQYF
NA	NA	TRBV6-5	TRBJ1-2	TGTGCCAGCAGTTACTTTAAGTCCTTCGGGTCGCAGGGGCAGGGCGGCTACACCTTC	CASSYFKSFGSQGQGGYTF
NA	TRBD1	TRBV6-1	TRBJ2-6	TGTGCCAGCAGAACTCCGGGACAGGGATCCGGGGCCAACGTCCTGACTTTC	CASRTPGQGSGANVLTF
NA	TRBD2	TRBV20-1	TRBJ2-3	TGCAGTGGAGCGGGGGACACAGATACGCAGTATTTT	CSGAGDTDTQYF
NA	NA	TRBV10-2	TRBJ1-2	TGCGCCAGCAGTGAGTCGAGGGTCGTCGGCTATGGCTACACCTTC	CASSESRVVGYGYTF
few	TRBD1	TRBV6-1	TRBJ2-3	TGTGCCAGCAGTGTCGGACAGGGGGCAGATACGCAGTATTTT	CASSVGQGADTQYF
NA	TRBD2	TRBV4-1	TRBJ2-3	TGCGCCAGCAGCCCGGGACTAGCGGGGGGGCCTAGCACAGATACGCAGTATTTT	CASSPGLAGGPSTDTQYF